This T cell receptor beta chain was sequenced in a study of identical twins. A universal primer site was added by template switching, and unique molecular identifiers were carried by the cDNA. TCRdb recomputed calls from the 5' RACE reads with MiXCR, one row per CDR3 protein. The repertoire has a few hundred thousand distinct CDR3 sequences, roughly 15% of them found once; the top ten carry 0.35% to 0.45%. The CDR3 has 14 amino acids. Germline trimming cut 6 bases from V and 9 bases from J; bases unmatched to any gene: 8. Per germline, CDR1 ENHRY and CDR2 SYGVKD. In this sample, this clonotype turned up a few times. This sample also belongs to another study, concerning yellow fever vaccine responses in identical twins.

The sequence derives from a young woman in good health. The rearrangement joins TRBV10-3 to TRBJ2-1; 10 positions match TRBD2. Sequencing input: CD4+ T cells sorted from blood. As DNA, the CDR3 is TGTGCCATCAGACCTAGCGGGGGAGGGGGTGAGCAGTTCTTC. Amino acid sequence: CAIRPSGGGGEQFF.